A single sample is the source of the 32 T cell receptor beta chains below, sequenced in a study of blood T cell repertoires in COVID-19. Sequencing used immunoSEQ multiplex PCR; TCRdb keeps in-frame clones, though not all of them. Here the sample spans 140,000 or so clones, roughly 85% being singletons. Sequencing was carried out using peripheral blood. The receptors come from a man in his fifties or sixties with acute or convalescent COVID-19.

The CDR3 DNA reads TGTGCCAGCAGCCAAGAGATGACTCCTTCGGGTGAGCAGTTCTTC. Protein: CASSQEMTPSGEQFF. The gene calls are TRBV3-1 (or the pseudogene TRBV3-2) and TRBJ2-1; D is unclear. With 0 bases removed from V and 9 bases from J, the gap between germline ends came to 15 bases. Germline CDR1 is LGHDT and CDR2 is YNNKEL (reference sequence). This CDR3 spans 15 amino acids.

The chain uses TRBV27 and TRBJ1-6; no firm D call. CDR3 size: 14 residues. Trimming left V 3 bases short and J 7 bases short, with 10 bases between. Germline CDR1 is MNHEY and CDR2 is SMNVEV (reference sequence). The CDR3: CASSLNSGNSPLHF. CDR3 nucleotides: TGTGCCAGCAGTTTGAACAGCGGAAATTCACCCCTCCACTTT.

The chain links TRBV4-1 to TRBJ2-4, with no clear D. CDR1 MGHRA and CDR2 YSYEKL come from the germline V gene. The ends were cut back, 3 bases at V and 1 base at J, with 16 bases in the middle. The CDR3 length is 17 residues. The CDR3 protein is CASSHIGLAAAKNIQYF. DNA of the CDR3: TGCGCCAGCAGCCATATCGGGTTAGCAGCGGCCAAAAACATTCAGTACTTC.

The chain employs TRBV6-2 or TRBV6-3 and TRBJ1-6, with a weak D call TRBD1 (5 bases). Trimming removed 2 bases from V and 3 bases from J, with 14 bases in between. This CDR3 has 17 amino acids. CDR1 MNHEY and CDR2 SVGEGT come from the germline V gene. The CDR3 sequence is CASSYGALTRYNSPLHF. The CDR3 region has the DNA TGTGCCAGCAGTTACGGGGCTTTAACCCGCTATAATTCACCCCTCCACTTT.

The chain joins TRBV29-1 to TRBJ2-3, with 11 positions matching TRBD1. The length of the CDR3 is 14 residues. Trimming took 6 bases from V and 4 from J; bases not matched to a gene: 6. Germline CDR1 reads SQVTM; CDR2 reads ANQGSEA. CDR3 nucleotides: TGCAGCGTGGGAGGACAGGGGGCATCAGATACGCAGTATTTT. This sequence encodes CSVGGQGASDTQYF.

This clone has just one count. The chain has TRBV9 and TRBJ1-3; a possible D gene is TRBD1 (5 bases). V lost 4 bases and J 0 bases, leaving 14 bases between the germline ends. Germline values: CDR1 SGDLS, CDR2 YYNGEE. CDR3 length equals 16 residues. The CDR3 here is CASSPRQLLSGNTIYF. CDR3 nucleotide sequence: TGTGCCAGCAGCCCACGACAGCTACTCTCTGGAAACACCATATATTTT.

This clone was observed a few times. The genes are TRBV11-2 and TRBJ2-7, with 9 bases that match TRBD2. The CDR3 extends over 15 amino acids. V dropped 4 bases and J dropped 5; count of bases not matched to a gene: 9. Per germline, CDR1 SGHAT and CDR2 FQNNGV. The CDR3 DNA sequence: TGTGCCAGCAGCTCGCGGCTAGCGGGAATCCACGAGCAGTACTTC. It codes for CASSSRLAGIHEQYF.

The V and J genes are TRBV7-2 and TRBJ2-2; no firm D call. This CDR3 is 14 amino acids long. Germline V gene sequence: CDR1 SGHTA, CDR2 FQGNSA. V lost 3 bases and J 3 bases, leaving 8 bases between the germline ends. This chain's CDR3 is CASSFQSYTGELFF. CDR3 bases: TGTGCCAGCAGCTTTCAGTCCTACACCGGGGAGCTGTTTTTT. Full variable domain (remainder filled in from reference TRBV7-2 and TRBJ2-2): GAGVSQSPSNKVTEKGKDVELRCDPISGHTALYWYRQSLGQGLEFLIYFQGNSAPDKSGLPSDRFSAERTGGSVSTLTIQRTQQEDSAVYLCASSFQSYTGELFFGEGSRLTVL.

The J gene is TRBJ1-5, the V gene TRBV30; D possibly corresponds to TRBD1 (6 bases). This CDR3 has 15 residues. Trimming cost V 2 bases and J 2 bases, with 13 bases left between them. The V gene's germline CDR1 is GTSNPN and CDR2 SVGIG (reference sequence). The CDR3 DNA is TGTGCCTGGAGTCGGGGGGCTCAGGGCAATCAGCCCCAGCATTTT. Encoded protein: CAWSRGAQGNQPQHF.

This clone was counted a single time. The chain joins TRBV19 to TRBJ2-3, with 9 nucleotides matching TRBD2. The CDR3 totals 17 residues. V dropped 4 bases and J dropped 3; count of bases not matched to a gene: 11. Germline-derived CDR1 and CDR2 are LNHDA and SQIVND (reference sequence). In DNA, the CDR3 is TGTGCCAGTAGTAACAAACCGGGACTAGCCTCTACAGATACGCAGTATTTT. Residues: CASSNKPGLASTDTQYF.

The chain links TRBV7-8 to TRBJ2-5; 9 nucleotides match TRBD1. Germline V lookup: CDR1 SGHVS, CDR2 FQNEAQ. Trimming took 7 bases from V and 4 from J; bases not matched to a gene: 10. This CDR3 has 15 residues. The CDR3 DNA follows: TGTGCCAGCAACAACAGGGGGCGCAGAAGAGAGACCCAGTACTTC. Translated: CASNNRGRRRETQYF.

This chain links TRBV29-1 with TRBJ2-5; a weak D match, TRBD1 (6 bases). The CDR3 extends over 15 amino acids. Trimming removed 2 bases from V and 2 bases from J, with 15 bases in between. Germline CDR1 SQVTM, CDR2 ANQGSEA. Written as DNA, the CDR3 is TGCAGCGTTGAAATTCTTCAGGGGCCGCAAGAGACCCAGTACTTC. Protein sequence: CSVEILQGPQETQYF.

The chain uses TRBV18 and TRBJ2-1, with 12 bases matching TRBD2. CDR1 and CDR2 from the germline V gene are KGHSH and LQKENI. The CDR3 covers 14 residues. V dropped 6 bases and J dropped 5; count of bases not matched to a gene: 2. The CDR3 nucleotides are TGTGCCAGCTCGTGGACTAGCGGGGACAATGAGCAGTTCTTC. This gives the protein CASSWTSGDNEQFF.

The DNA of the CDR3 is TGTGCCACCAGCAGAGTGGTAGCGGCCTACAATGAGCAGTTCTTC. It encodes CATSRVVAAYNEQFF. The chain combines TRBV15 with TRBJ2-1, with D perhaps matching TRBD2 (6 bases). Germline V gene data show CDR1 as LNHNV and CDR2 as YYDKDF (reference sequence). The CDR3 consists of 15 residues. With 1 base removed from V and 2 bases from J, the gap between germline ends came to 9 bases. The full variable domain, completed using reference TRBV15 and TRBJ2-1, is DAMVIQNPRYQVTQFGKPVTLSCSQTLNHNVMYWYQQKSSQAPKLLFHYYDKDFNNEADTPDNFQSRRPNTSFCFLDIRSPGLGDTAMYLCATSRVVAAYNEQFFGPGTRLTVL.

The rearrangement uses TRBV28 and TRBJ2-3; TRBD2 might be the D (5 bases). This CDR3 has 13 residues. Germline CDR1 MDHEN, CDR2 SYDVKM. The V end lost 9 bases, the J end lost 2 bases, and 12 bases lay between the germline ends. The CDR3: CASCPGSTDTQYF. CDR3 DNA: TGTGCCAGTTGTCCGGGATCCACAGATACGCAGTATTTT.

V usage is TRBV7-3 and J usage is TRBJ2-7, with 9 bases lining up with TRBD1. CDR1 is SGHTA, CDR2 FQGTGA, per germline. The CDR3 runs 17 residues. V trimming: 2 bases; J trimming: 5 bases; junction bases outside the gene matches: 13. The CDR3 sequence is CASSLLGNWDRADEQYF. The CDR3 bases are TGTGCCAGCAGCTTATTGGGAAATTGGGACAGGGCGGACGAGCAGTACTTC.

The gene calls are TRBV11-2 and TRBJ1-1, with 9 nucleotides matching TRBD1. Germline-derived CDR1 and CDR2 are SGHAT and FQNNGV. The CDR3 sequence is 18 residues long. V was clipped by 2 bases and J by 5 bases; unmatched bases: 15. The chain's CDR3 is CASSLRFYYRTGETEAFF. Written as DNA, the CDR3 is TGTGCCAGCAGCTTACGATTTTATTATAGGACAGGGGAAACTGAAGCTTTCTTT.

V and J are TRBV3-1 (or the pseudogene TRBV3-2) and TRBJ1-2; no reliable D call. This CDR3 has 18 residues. The ends were cut back, 2 bases at V and 1 base at J, with 20 bases in the middle. The germline V gene encodes CDR1 LGHDT and CDR2 YNNKEL (reference sequence). CDR3 bases: TGTGCCAGCAGCCAATTAGTATTGGTTACAGATTTTAACTATGGCTACACCTTC. The encoded protein is CASSQLVLVTDFNYGYTF.

Concerning this clone: Mismatch with germline at one junction end may stem from a read error. The V and J genes are TRBV10-3 and TRBJ2-3; the match to TRBD2 covers 11 bases. Germline V lookup: CDR1 ENHRY, CDR2 SYGVKD. CDR3 length: 12 residues. CDR3 loop: CAIRGTSGSLDF. In DNA form, the CDR3 reads TGTGCCATCAGAGGAACTAGCGGGAGTCTGGATTTT.

This rearrangement joins TRBV12-5 to TRBJ1-1; the D is unclear. Trimming took 2 bases from V and 0 from J, leaving 4 bases between them. CDR1 and CDR2 from the germline V gene are LGHNT and FRNRAP. The CDR3 consists of 13 residues. The CDR3 DNA reads as TGTGCTAGTGGTTTGTCCATGAACACTGAAGCTTTCTTT. It codes for CASGLSMNTEAFF. Combining the CDR3 with reference TRBV12-5 and TRBJ1-1 gives the whole variable domain DARVTQTPRHKVTEMGQEVTMRCQPILGHNTVFWYRQTMMQGLELLAYFRNRAPLDDSGMPKDRFSAEMPDATLATLKIQPSEPRDSAVYFCASGLSMNTEAFFGQGTRLTVV.

The V gene is TRBV18, the J gene TRBJ2-7; 10 nucleotides match TRBD1. Trimming took 6 bases from V and 4 from J; bases not matched to a gene: 9. CDR1 and CDR2 from the germline V gene are KGHSH and LQKENI. The CDR3 is 15 residues long. The CDR3: CASSNRGDRGYEQYF. DNA for the CDR3: TGTGCCAGCTCCAACCGAGGGGACAGGGGATACGAGCAGTACTTC. Full variable domain (rest looked up from reference TRBV18 and TRBJ2-7): NAGVMQNPRHLVRRRGQEARLRCSPMKGHSHVYWYRQLPEEGLKFMVYLQKENIIDESGMPKERFSAEFPKEGPSILRIQQVVRGDSAAYFCASSNRGDRGYEQYFGPGTRLTVT.

The chain uses TRBV6-6 and TRBJ2-1, with 8 bases that match TRBD1. Per germline, CDR1 MNHNY and CDR2 SVGAGI (reference sequence). The CDR3 consists of 19 residues. The junction had 21 bases not matched to a gene; V was cut back by 6 bases and J by 5 bases. The CDR3 DNA reads as TGTGCCAGCAGCCACTCTGACAGGGGCTTCTACTTACCTCACAATGAGCAGTTCTTC. It codes for CASSHSDRGFYLPHNEQFF.

The V gene is TRBV15, the J gene TRBJ2-5; TRBD1 agrees at 11 bases. The CDR3 sequence is 17 residues long. V lost 3 bases to trimming and J lost 1 base; unmatched junction nucleotides: 7. Germline-derived CDR1 and CDR2 are LNHNV and YYDKDF (reference sequence). CDR3 loop: CATSRGGQGEPQETQYF. The CDR3 DNA is TGTGCCACCAGCAGGGGGGGACAGGGGGAACCCCAAGAGACCCAGTACTTC. Together with reference TRBV15 and TRBJ2-5, the CDR3 gives the full variable domain: DAMVIQNPRYQVTQFGKPVTLSCSQTLNHNVMYWYQQKSSQAPKLLFHYYDKDFNNEADTPDNFQSRRPNTSFCFLDIRSPGLGDTAMYLCATSRGGQGEPQETQYFGPGTRLLVL.

This chain joins TRBV2 and TRBJ1-1, with D possibly TRBD1 on 6 matching bases. CDR3 length equals 10 residues. The V end lost 10 bases, the J end lost 10 bases, and 13 bases lay between the germline ends. Germline-derived CDR1 and CDR2 are SNHLY and FYNNEI. As DNA, the CDR3 is TGTGCCATCCAGGAAGGGGGAGCTTTCTTT. It translates to CAIQEGGAFF.

This chain uses TRBV4-1 with TRBJ1-2; D not certain. Germline CDR1 MGHRA, CDR2 YSYEKL. Deletions cut 4 bases from V and 0 bases from J, with 15 bases between. The CDR3 totals 16 residues. In DNA form, the CDR3 reads TGCGCCAGCAGCCCCGGAGCAACCTATCCTAACTATGGCTACACCTTC. Translating gives CASSPGATYPNYGYTF.

The V gene is TRBV25-1, the J gene TRBJ1-6, with 7 bases lining up with TRBD1. V gave up 6 bases and J gave up 9 bases; unmatched junction bases: 5. Per the germline V gene, CDR1 is MGHDK and CDR2 is SYGVNS. The CDR3 is 13 amino acids. This chain's CDR3 is CASSRDSSSPLHF. The CDR3 DNA follows: TGTGCCAGCAGCCGGGACAGTAGTTCACCCCTCCACTTT.

The V call is TRBV19, the J call TRBJ2-3; TRBD2 matches at 14 bases. CDR3 length: 16 residues. V dropped 4 bases and J dropped 5; count of bases not matched to a gene: 5. Germline CDR1 reads LNHDA; CDR2 reads SQIVND (reference sequence). The CDR3 coding sequence is TGTGCCAGTAGTAGACTAGCGGGGGGGTCAGGAGATACGCAGTATTTT. Amino acid sequence: CASSRLAGGSGDTQYF.

The V call is TRBV6-5, the J call TRBJ2-3; D call uncertain. V was pared by 7 bases and J by 4 bases, with 15 bases between. Germline CDR1 is MNHEY and CDR2 is SVGAGI. The CDR3 is 14 residues long. CDR3 amino acids: CASTAVVGADTQYF. The DNA of the CDR3 is TGTGCCAGCACCGCAGTGGTTGGTGCAGATACGCAGTATTTT.

The chain employs TRBV19 and TRBJ1-2, with a weak D call TRBD1 (5 bases). The CDR3 extends over 13 amino acids. The germline V gene encodes CDR1 LNHDA and CDR2 SQIVND (reference sequence). Trimming pared 5 bases from V and 4 bases from J, leaving 11 bases between. This chain's CDR3 is CASSLQGRYGYTF. The CDR3 bases are TGTGCCAGTAGTCTTCAGGGTCGCTATGGCTACACCTTC.

The rearrangement links TRBV19 to TRBJ1-5; TRBD1 might be the D (6 bases). The CDR3 is 15 amino acids. Germline CDR1 and CDR2: LNHDA and SQIVND (reference sequence). Trimming pared 5 bases from V and 2 bases from J, leaving 13 bases between. CDR3 protein: CASSLQGFGNQPQHF. Written as DNA, the CDR3 is TGTGCCAGTAGTCTACAGGGATTTGGCAATCAGCCCCAGCATTTT.

V usage is TRBV2 and J usage is TRBJ2-1; maybe TRBD1 (6 bases). Germline V gene data show CDR1 as SNHLY and CDR2 as FYNNEI. The CDR3 contains 15 residues. Trimming shortened V by 1 base and J by 2 bases, and 9 bases separated the two germline ends. CDR3 coding DNA: TGTGCCAGCAGTGAAGGCAGGGGCCCCTACAATGAGCAGTTCTTC. Its translation: CASSEGRGPYNEQFF.

This rearrangement joins TRBV7-8 to TRBJ2-4; TRBD1 matches 10 bases. Germline V CDR1 and CDR2: SGHVS, FQNEAQ. The ends lost 6 bases at V and 3 bases at J; junction bases unmatched: 8. The CDR3 sequence is 16 residues long. CDR3 sequence: CASSWGQGRFKNIQYF. In DNA form, the CDR3 reads TGTGCCAGCAGTTGGGGACAGGGGAGGTTCAAAAACATTCAGTACTTC. Looking up the rest from reference TRBV7-8 and TRBJ2-4 gives the full variable domain: GAGVSQSPRYKVAKRGQDVALRCDPISGHVSLFWYQQALGQGPEFLTYFQNEAQLDKSGLPSDRFFAERPEGSVSTLKIQRTQQEDSAVYLCASSWGQGRFKNIQYFGAGTRLSVL.